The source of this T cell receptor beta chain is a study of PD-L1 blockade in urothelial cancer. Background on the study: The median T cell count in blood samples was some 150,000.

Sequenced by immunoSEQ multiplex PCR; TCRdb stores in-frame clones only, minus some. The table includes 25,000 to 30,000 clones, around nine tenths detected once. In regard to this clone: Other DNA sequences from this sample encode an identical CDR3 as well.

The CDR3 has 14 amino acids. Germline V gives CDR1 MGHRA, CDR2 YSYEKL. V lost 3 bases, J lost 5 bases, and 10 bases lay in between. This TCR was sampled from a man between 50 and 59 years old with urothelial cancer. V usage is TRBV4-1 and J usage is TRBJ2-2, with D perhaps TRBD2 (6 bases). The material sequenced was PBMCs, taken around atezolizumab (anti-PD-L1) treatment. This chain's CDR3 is CASSQSGGTGELFF. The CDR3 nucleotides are TGCGCCAGCAGCCAGTCTGGAGGGACCGGGGAGCTGTTTTTT.